The present T cell receptor (beta chain) was sequenced within a study of T-cell memory formation after mild COVID-19. There are many counts of this clonotype. As yet, its antigen is unknown. V shed 6 bases, J shed 0 bases, and the junction held 7 bases outside the gene matches. This CDR3 is 16 amino acids long. Using constant-segment primers, 5'RACE produced TCR alpha and TCR beta cDNA libraries carrying sample barcodes and UMIs. TCRdb re-derived calls from the 5' RACE reads in MiXCR, one entry per CDR3 protein. The sample consists of under 450,000 distinct CDR3 sequences, about 20% of them appearing once. General study points: Memory from before infection featured some responding clones, which suggests cross-reactive memory joined. Contracting clones, day 15 to 85, had balanced CD4/CD8, and later expanders favored CD4+. Still unconfirmed is whether the second-wave clones peaking on day 37 recognized SARS-CoV-2.

The TCR was taken from a man between 18 and 35 years old who had mild COVID-19 (a few samples of this study predate the infection). Cell type and time point are not known. Sequencing was performed on PBMCs or a T cell subset sorted from them (not recorded which). V is TRBV12-3 or TRBV12-4 and J is TRBJ2-3; 9 bases fit TRBD1. CDR3 region: CASSRRDRASTDTQYF. CDR3 nucleotides: TGTGCCAGCAGCCGTCGGGACAGGGCCAGCACAGATACGCAGTATTTT.